This T cell receptor beta chain was recorded in a study of cytomegalovirus exposure and HLA in healthy donors. Findings and limits, study-wide: The study dropped some indistinguishable V segments, TRBV6-2 and TRBV6-3 among them.

As regards this clone: Antigen: not known.

The CDR3 runs to 14 residues. The V and J ends lost 4 bases and 3 bases, in that order; junction bases with no gene match: 2. Germline V gene data show CDR1 as PRHDT and CDR2 as FYEKMQ (reference sequence). A multiplex PCR was run with 60 Vbeta primers and 13 Jbeta primers. Sequenced by immunoSEQ multiplex PCR; TCRdb stores in-frame clones only, minus some. This repertoire shows about 150,000 clones, approximately 90% found once; its top ten account for 4% to 6.5%. The chain has TRBV13 and TRBJ2-7; TRBD1 matches at 11 bases. The sample consisted of PBMCs. The origin of this receptor is a woman aged 30 to 39 in good health and CMV-seronegative. The CDR3 DNA follows: TGTGCCAGCAGCTCCGGGACAGGGGGCTACGAGCAGTACTTC. Translated: CASSSGTGGYEQYF.